These T cell receptor beta chains were read from a single sample in a study of blood T cell repertoires in COVID-19. Clones were sequenced by immunoSEQ multiplex PCR, and TCRdb holds only the in-frame ones, with some missing. This sample has about 54,000 clones, with more than 75% found just once. The sample consisted of peripheral blood. The receptors here all came from a man in his forties or fifties with active COVID-19. Each CDR3 is given with its conserved first and last residue. The order of the fields is clone size, V gene, D gene, J gene, CDR3 DNA, CDR3 protein. A D gene is named only where the DNA matches it firmly. Some rows have no size entry. The others give once, few or many, or a class for an expanded clone.

NA	TRBV18	NA	TRBJ2-3	TGTGCCAGCTCACAGAACAGGGCCCTCGGCACAGATACGCAGTATTTT	CASSQNRALGTDTQYF
NA	TRBV5-6	NA	TRBJ2-5	TGTGCCAGCAGTATGCAGGAGACCCAGTACTTC	CASSMQETQYF
NA	TRBV5-1	TRBD2	TRBJ2-7	TGCGCCAGCAGCTTGGATCTAGCGGACTACGAGCAGTACTTC	CASSLDLADYEQYF
NA	TRBV28	NA	TRBJ1-1	TGTGCCAGCACCCCAGGTGGCAGACTAATGAACACTGAAGCTTTCTTT	CASTPGGRLMNTEAFF
NA	TRBV3-1/TRBV3-2	TRBD2	TRBJ2-5	TGTGCCAGCAGCCCCGGGACTAGCGGGAGGAAGGGGGAGACCCAGTACTTC	CASSPGTSGRKGETQYF
few	TRBV19	NA	TRBJ1-1	TGTGCCAGTAGTATGGGGGCGGGTGGCACTGAAGCTTTCTTT	CASSMGAGGTEAFF
NA	TRBV6-5	NA	TRBJ2-2	TGTGCCAGCAAAGGGACATCGAACACCGGGGAGCTGTTTTTT	CASKGTSNTGELFF
NA	TRBV28	NA	TRBJ1-1	TGTGCCATCTTTAGCTCGGGGTTGAACACTGAAGCTTTCTTT	CAIFSSGLNTEAFF
NA	TRBV5-1	NA	TRBJ2-2	TGCGCCAGCAGCTTGGAGGCGGTATCGGGGGAGCTGTTTTTT	CASSLEAVSGELFF
few	TRBV29-1	NA	TRBJ2-7	TGCAGCGTAGCACAGGGCAACGAGCAGTACTTC	CSVAQGNEQYF
NA	TRBV6-5	TRBD1	TRBJ1-6	TGTGCCAGCAGCGAGACAGGGGGCACAACACCCCTCCACTTT	CASSETGGTTPLHF
NA	TRBV6-1	NA	TRBJ2-7	TGTGCCAGCAGTGAAGGGGCAGGGATAATCTACGAGCAGTACTTC	CASSEGAGIIYEQYF
NA	TRBV4-1	NA	TRBJ1-3	TGCGCCAGCAGCCAAGATACCAGCTCTGGAAACACCATATATTTT	CASSQDTSSGNTIYF
NA	TRBV18	NA	TRBJ1-5	TGTGCCAGCTCAAAGACACATGACGGACAGCCCCAGCATTTT	CASSKTHDGQPQHF
NA	TRBV6-1	NA	TRBJ2-7	TGTGCCAGCAGTGAAGCGCTAGAGGCCCTCGAGCAGTACTTC	CASSEALEALEQYF
NA	TRBV18	NA	TRBJ1-1	TGTGCCAGCTCACAGGGGCTCCCTGAAGCTTTCTTT	CASSQGLPEAFF
NA	TRBV3-1/TRBV3-2	TRBD2	TRBJ2-3	TGTGCCAGCAGCCGTTACACTAGCGGGAGTTCCACAGATACGCAGTATTTT	CASSRYTSGSSTDTQYF
NA	TRBV27	NA	TRBJ1-1	TGTGCCAGCAGTTTCTCGGGCACTGAAGCTTTCTTT	CASSFSGTEAFF
NA	TRBV5-4	TRBD2	TRBJ2-5	TGTGCCAGCAGTGCCGCTGGGCGGGGGGGCCCGGAGACCCAGTACTTC	CASSAAGRGGPETQYF
medium-sized	TRBV28	NA	TRBJ2-2	TGTGCCAGCAGACCTACAGACGCGAACACCGGGGAGCTGTTTTTT	CASRPTDANTGELFF
NA	TRBV29-1	NA	TRBJ1-5	TGCAGCGTTGAGGGGGGTAGCAATCAGCCCCAGCATTTT	CSVEGGSNQPQHF
once	TRBV6-5	TRBD1	TRBJ1-1	TGTGCCAGCAGTATGGACAGGGAGAGCACTGAAGCTTTCTTT	CASSMDRESTEAFF
NA	TRBV28	TRBD1	TRBJ1-4	TGTGCCAGCAGCATCCCGACAGGGGGAAGTGAAAAACTGTTTTTT	CASSIPTGGSEKLFF
once	TRBV2	NA	TRBJ2-7	TGTGCCAGCCTTCCCGGAGGCCTGAGCTCCTACGAGCAGTACTTC	CASLPGGLSSYEQYF
NA	TRBV6-2/TRBV6-3	NA	TRBJ2-1	TGTGCCAGCAGTTATGAAAAAGGGCTAGCTTTCGACAATGAGCAGTTCTTC	CASSYEKGLAFDNEQFF
NA	TRBV3-1/TRBV3-2	TRBD2	TRBJ2-1	TGTGCCAGCAGCCAAGTGACGGGGGGGGCATACAATGAGCAGTTCTTC	CASSQVTGGAYNEQFF
NA	TRBV27	NA	TRBJ1-2	TGTGCCAGCAGTTTCGGACAGAATAACTATGGCTACACCTTC	CASSFGQNNYGYTF
NA	TRBV5-1	TRBD1	TRBJ2-7	TGCGCCAGCAAGGCAGGGACAGGCTCCTACGAGCAGTACTTC	CASKAGTGSYEQYF
once	TRBV4-1	TRBD1	TRBJ2-1	TGCGCCAGCAGCCAAGATGGGACAGCCTACAATGAGCAGTTCTTC	CASSQDGTAYNEQFF
NA	TRBV4-2	TRBD1	TRBJ1-3	TGTGCCAGCAGCCAATTACCGGGACAGGGGACTGGAAACACCATATATTTT	CASSQLPGQGTGNTIYF
NA	TRBV5-4	TRBD1	TRBJ2-5	TGTGCCAGCAGCTCTACCGGGACAGACCAAGAGACCCAGTACTTC	CASSSTGTDQETQYF
NA	TRBV7-3	TRBD2	TRBJ2-1	TGTGCCAGCAGCTCGGGACTAGCGGGAGGGACTGAGCAGTTCTTC	CASSSGLAGGTEQFF
NA	TRBV30	TRBD1	TRBJ1-1	TGTGCCTGGACCCCCGGGACAGCGTTCACTGAAGCTTTCTTT	CAWTPGTAFTEAFF
once	TRBV4-3	NA	TRBJ1-1	TGCGCCAGCAGCCAAGATCAAGGGTACGGGGGCACTGAAGCTTTCTTT	CASSQDQGYGGTEAFF
NA	TRBV4-3	TRBD1	TRBJ1-2	TGCGCCAGCAGCCAAGGTATTACAGGGGGCCGGGGCTACACCTTC	CASSQGITGGRGYTF
NA	TRBV10-3	NA	TRBJ2-7	TGTGCCATCAGTGTCGTAGGGGGCGAGCAGTACTTC	CAISVVGGEQYF
NA	TRBV5-1	NA	TRBJ1-2	TGCGCCAGCAGCTTGGGTTGGGAGAACTATGGCTACACCTTC	CASSLGWENYGYTF
NA	TRBV3-1/TRBV3-2	TRBD1	TRBJ2-3	TGTGCCAGCAGCCAAAGACAGGGCGCCGGAGATACGCAGTATTTT	CASSQRQGAGDTQYF
NA	TRBV28	NA	TRBJ1-5	TGTGCCAGCAGTTTAGGAACAGCCTATCAGCCCCAGCATTTT	CASSLGTAYQPQHF
few	TRBV29-1	TRBD2	TRBJ2-1	TGCAGCGCTTGGACTAGCGGGATTGGAAATGAGCAGTTCTTC	CSAWTSGIGNEQFF